Listed below are T cell receptor beta chains from one sample, sequenced in a study of identical twins. TCRdb re-called the 5' RACE reads through MiXCR, storing one row per CDR3 protein. The data contain about 890,000 distinct CDR3 sequences, 9% to 15% of them seen just once; the ten biggest clones take up roughly 1.6%. The same specimen was also included in a second study, on yellow fever vaccine responses in identical twins.

The sample taken for sequencing was PBMCs. These TCRs come from a woman younger than 35 in good health. Each CDR3 is given with its conserved first and last residue. Fields, in order: clone size, V gene, D gene, J gene, CDR3 protein, CDR3 DNA. A D gene is named only where the DNA matches it firmly. Not every row has a clone size; where given, it reads once, few, many or a size class.

>few|TRBV6-1|TRBD2|TRBJ2-4
CASSQAGGAAKNIQYF
TGTGCCAGCAGTCAAGCGGGGGGAGCGGCCAAAAACATTCAGTACTTC
>NA|TRBV28|TRBD1|TRBJ1-2
CASSFAGTGNGYTF
TGTGCCAGCAGTTTCGCGGGGACAGGGAATGGCTACACCTTC
>NA|TRBV2|NA|TRBJ2-7
CASSEERVSSYEQYF
TGTGCCAGCAGTGAGGAGCGGGTAAGCTCCTACGAGCAGTACTTC
>few|TRBV12-3/TRBV12-4|NA|TRBJ1-6
CASRPGDWDSPLHF
TGTGCCAGCAGGCCAGGGGACTGGGATTCACCCCTCCACTTT
>many|TRBV5-1|NA|TRBJ1-5
CASSETGPRSNQPQHF
TGCGCCAGCAGCGAAACCGGGCCTCGGAGCAATCAGCCCCAGCATTTT
>many|TRBV29-1|TRBD1|TRBJ1-4
CSVEVTGVGEKLFF
TGCAGCGTTGAAGTGACAGGGGTGGGCGAAAAACTGTTTTTT
>NA|TRBV7-3|TRBD2|TRBJ2-7
CASSLNGASGPYEQYF
TGTGCCAGCAGCTTAAATGGAGCTAGCGGTCCCTACGAGCAGTACTTC
>many|TRBV6-1|TRBD2|TRBJ2-1
CASRPPSGGVNEQFF
TGTGCCAGCAGACCCCCTAGCGGGGGGGTCAATGAGCAGTTCTTC
>NA|TRBV11-2|NA|TRBJ2-7
CASSLVETTHEQYF
TGTGCCAGCAGCTTAGTGGAGACTACGCACGAGCAGTACTTC
>few|TRBV28|NA|TRBJ2-7
CASSSTGKTYEQYF
TGTGCCAGCAGTTCTACAGGTAAAACCTACGAGCAGTACTTC
>few|TRBV18|NA|TRBJ1-1
CASSPPETLMNTEAFF
TGTGCCAGCTCACCACCAGAGACACTGATGAACACTGAAGCTTTCTTT
>NA|TRBV20-1|NA|TRBJ1-3
CSARDWTGENTIYF
TGCAGTGCTAGAGATTGGACGGGGGAAAACACCATATATTTT
>NA|TRBV9|TRBD2|TRBJ2-7
CASSVEASGRYEQYF
TGTGCCAGCAGCGTAGAGGCTAGCGGGAGGTACGAGCAGTACTTC
>few|TRBV28|TRBD2|TRBJ2-2
CASSPGLAPGELFF
TGTGCCAGCAGCCCCGGACTAGCGCCCGGGGAGCTGTTTTTT
>few|TRBV11-2|TRBD1|TRBJ1-4
CASSLEALWDRGPRESNEKLFF
TGTGCCAGCAGCTTAGAAGCGTTGTGGGACAGGGGCCCCCGGGAGTCTAATGAAAAACTGTTTTTT
>few|TRBV5-1|NA|TRBJ1-1
CASSLTWDTEAFF
TGCGCCAGCAGCTTGACGTGGGACACTGAAGCTTTCTTT
>NA|TRBV20-1|NA|TRBJ1-1
CSARRESAEAFF
TGCAGTGCTAGAAGGGAGTCCGCTGAAGCTTTCTTT
>NA|TRBV24-1|TRBD2|TRBJ2-1
CATSDPSSGRKSYNEQFF
TGTGCCACCAGTGACCCATCTAGCGGGAGGAAATCCTACAATGAGCAGTTCTTC
>many|TRBV20-1|NA|TRBJ2-7
CSVRDTTYEQYF
TGCAGTGTACGGGACACTACCTACGAGCAGTACTTC
>NA|TRBV20-1|NA|TRBJ2-6
CSARKYSYSGANVLTF
TGCAGTGCTAGAAAATACAGTTACTCTGGGGCCAACGTCCTGACTTTC
>NA|TRBV12-3/TRBV12-4|NA|TRBJ2-7
CASSAPWVHEQYF
TGTGCCAGCAGCGCCCCCTGGGTCCACGAGCAGTACTTC
>NA|TRBV11-2|TRBD1|TRBJ2-2
CASSPLGQGNTGELFF
TGTGCCAGCAGCCCCCTGGGACAGGGAAACACCGGGGAGCTGTTTTTT
>many|TRBV27|TRBD2|TRBJ2-3
CASSLTSGAVADTQYF
TGTGCCAGCAGCCTAACTAGCGGGGCCGTGGCAGATACGCAGTATTTT
>many|TRBV12-3/TRBV12-4|NA|TRBJ1-5
CASSPDDIPSNQPQHF
TGTGCCAGCAGTCCAGATGACATCCCTAGCAATCAGCCCCAGCATTTT
>few|TRBV4-2|TRBD2|TRBJ2-7
CASSQDPSGTVRDEQYF
TGTGCCAGCAGCCAAGACCCTAGCGGGACGGTACGCGACGAGCAGTACTTC
>few|TRBV25-1|NA|TRBJ1-1
CASSESRGGDTEAFF
TGTGCCAGCAGTGAATCCCGGGGGGGAGATACTGAAGCTTTCTTT
>NA|TRBV4-1|NA|TRBJ2-7
CASSARRTGQIYEQYF
TGCGCCAGCAGCGCTCGAAGAACTGGGCAGATCTACGAGCAGTACTTC
>few|TRBV15|TRBD1|TRBJ2-5
CATSRGRGLNQETQYF
TGTGCCACCAGCAGAGGCAGGGGGTTAAACCAAGAGACCCAGTACTTC
>NA|TRBV20-1|NA|TRBJ2-4
CSARDWRQGNIQYF
TGCAGTGCTAGAGATTGGCGGCAGGGAAACATTCAGTACTTC
>many|TRBV27|NA|TRBJ2-1
CASSQNGQNNEQFF
TGTGCCAGCAGTCAAAACGGACAAAACAATGAGCAGTTCTTC
>many|TRBV24-1|NA|TRBJ2-1
CATSDLEAGRSYNEQFF
TGTGCCACCAGTGATTTGGAAGCGGGTAGGTCCTACAATGAGCAGTTCTTC
>few|TRBV15|TRBD1|TRBJ1-1
CATSRDRGMNTEAFF
TGTGCCACCAGCAGGGACAGGGGAATGAACACTGAAGCTTTCTTT
>few|TRBV5-1|NA|TRBJ2-2
CASSLIPSDGTGELFF
TGCGCCAGCAGCTTGATCCCCTCGGACGGCACCGGGGAGCTGTTTTTT
>few|TRBV7-2|NA|TRBJ2-3
CASSSAWLGTDTQYF
TGTGCCAGCAGCTCCGCTTGGCTTGGCACAGATACGCAGTATTTT
>NA|TRBV7-9|TRBD2|TRBJ2-3
CASRLGPAGHTDTQYF
TGTGCCAGCAGACTTGGCCCAGCGGGGCACACAGATACGCAGTATTTT
>few|TRBV24-1|NA|TRBJ1-1
CATSDRMNTEAFF
TGTGCCACCAGTGACAGGATGAACACTGAAGCTTTCTTT